Below, 29 T cell receptor beta chains from the same sample are listed, as sequenced in a study of CD8+ T cells in alopecia areata (dated by TCRdb to the late 2010s). Libraries were built with the immunoSEQ multiplex PCR assay. For TCR sequencing, RNA was extracted from every sample and reverse transcribed into cDNA to serve as template. TCRdb re-hosts the immuneACCESS table, in-frame sequences only. Its copies lack some clones; in the studies checked, an unresolved V gene accounts for under half of them, and the cause for the rest is not known. The sample table holds about 140,000 clones, of which roughly 82% were seen once. Roughly 25% of the sample rests with the top ten. The sample's time point label, decoded: four to five weeks on oral tofacitinib. The sample's treatment or condition label, decoded: oral pan-JAK inhibitor, 5-10 mg twice daily. The sample was CD8+ T cells sorted from blood, taken at week 4, from a patient treated with tofacitinib. The receptor set was obtained from a human donor with alopecia areata.

The chain is built from TRBV29-1 and TRBJ2-5; D is unresolved. The CDR3 is 11 residues long. Per germline, CDR1 SQVTM and CDR2 ANQGSEA. Trimming left V 7 bases short and J 3 bases short, with 9 bases between. The CDR3 DNA reads TGCAGCGCCCTTAGTAAAGAGACCCAGTACTTC. Translating gives CSALSKETQYF.

The chain uses TRBV25-1 and TRBJ1-6; perhaps TRBD1 as D (6 bases). The CDR3 has 16 amino acids. V was shortened by 4 bases and J by 4 bases, with 14 bases between the two germline ends. The V gene's germline CDR1 is MGHDK and CDR2 SYGVNS. CDR3 residues: CASSGDGGEYNSPLHF. The DNA of the CDR3 is TGTGCCAGCAGTGGGGACGGGGGCGAGTATAATTCACCCCTCCACTTT.

This clone came up a few times. The gene calls are TRBV19 and TRBJ2-5; maybe TRBD2 (5 bases). CDR1 and CDR2 from the germline V gene are LNHDA and SQIVND (reference sequence). V gave up 6 bases and J gave up 2 bases, with 16 bases separating them. The CDR3 sequence is 15 residues long. CDR3 in DNA: TGTGCCAGTAGCCCCTTAGGTACTAGGCAAGAGACCCAGTACTTC. It codes for CASSPLGTRQETQYF.

This sequence joins TRBV5-5 and TRBJ2-7; D is perhaps TRBD1 or TRBD2 (5 bases each). Germline assignment: CDR1 SGHKS and CDR2 YYEKEE (reference sequence). The V gene lost 2 bases and the J gene lost 1 base, with 10 bases spanning the gap. The CDR3 spans 14 residues. CDR3 region: CASSFSAGSYEQYF. The CDR3 DNA reads TGTGCCAGCAGCTTTAGCGCAGGGTCCTACGAGCAGTACTTC.

The chain links TRBV7-9 to TRBJ2-7; D assignment may be TRBD1 or TRBD2 (6 bases each). Germline CDR1 reads SEHNR; CDR2 reads FQNEAQ (reference sequence). The CDR3 contains 15 residues. Trimming shortened V by 3 bases and J by 3 bases, and 15 bases separated the two germline ends. Written as DNA, the CDR3 is TGTGCCAGCAGCTTTTCAGGAGGGGGAAACTACGAGCAGTACTTC. Protein product: CASSFSGGGNYEQYF.

The CDR3 sequence: CASSSGLAGAQLRYNEQFF. The CDR3 DNA sequence: TGCGCCAGCAGTTCTGGACTAGCGGGGGCCCAATTACGATACAATGAGCAGTTCTTC. The chain couples TRBV5-1 to TRBJ2-1, with TRBD2 matching 13 bases. V lost 5 bases to trimming and J lost 4 bases; unmatched junction nucleotides: 15. The CDR3 extends over 19 amino acids. Germline CDR1 reads SGHRS; CDR2 reads YFSETQ.

The chain carries TRBV7-2 and TRBJ2-3; no reliable D call. Germline V gene data show CDR1 as SGHTA and CDR2 as FQGNSA. The CDR3 covers 14 residues. The V and J ends lost 5 bases and 2 bases respectively, with 11 bases between them. The CDR3 spells CASSPNAITDTQYF. CDR3 bases: TGTGCCAGCAGCCCGAATGCGATCACAGATACGCAGTATTTT.

The chain has TRBV7-2 and TRBJ2-5; 7 nucleotides match TRBD2. Germline assignment: CDR1 SGHTA and CDR2 FQGNSA. V trimming: 2 bases; J trimming: 3 bases; junction bases outside the gene matches: 9. This CDR3 comprises 16 residues. The chain's CDR3 is CASSLNPALAEETQYF. The CDR3 DNA is TGTGCCAGCAGCTTAAACCCCGCCCTAGCGGAAGAGACCCAGTACTTC.

This clone was observed a single time. In the same sample, other DNA sequences code for this CDR3. V gene TRBV4-1 combines with J gene TRBJ2-7; a possible D gene is TRBD2 (6 bases). Per germline, CDR1 MGHRA and CDR2 YSYEKL. This CDR3 has 14 amino acids. V dropped 1 base and J dropped 2 bases, with 9 bases sitting between them. The CDR3 region has the DNA TGCGCCAGCAGCCAAGGGCGGGGTACCTACGAGCAGTACTTC. It specifies CASSQGRGTYEQYF.

The genes are TRBV4-3 and TRBJ1-5; weak D call: TRBD1 (5 bases). CDR1 and CDR2 (germline): LGHNA, YSLEER. The CDR3 spans 15 residues. V shed 4 bases and J shed 6 bases, with 16 bases lying between them. CDR3 protein: CASSRRRGLGQPQHF. CDR3 sequence (DNA): TGCGCCAGCAGCCGGCGGAGGGGTTTGGGTCAGCCCCAGCATTTT.

CDR3 region: CASSFGGAGELFF. As DNA, the CDR3 is TGTGCCAGCAGTTTTGGGGGGGCCGGGGAGCTGTTTTTT. The genes are TRBV27 and TRBJ2-2, with 7 bases lining up with TRBD2. V gave up 3 bases and J gave up 6 bases; unmatched junction bases: 1. The CDR3 spans 13 residues. Looked up from germline, CDR1 is MNHEY and CDR2 is SMNVEV (reference sequence).

The chain employs TRBV5-4 and TRBJ2-1; 12 positions match TRBD2. V dropped 2 bases and J dropped 7; count of bases not matched to a gene: 4. The CDR3 covers 15 residues. The V gene's germline CDR1 is SGHNT and CDR2 YYREEE (reference sequence). CDR3 DNA sequence: TGTGCCAGCAGCTTCGGACTAGCGGGGAGTAATGAGCAGTTCTTC. This gives the protein CASSFGLAGSNEQFF.

The chain joins TRBV2 to TRBJ2-5, with TRBD2 matching 9 bases. The V and J ends lost 3 bases and 3 bases, in that order; junction bases with no gene match: 5. The germline CDR1 and CDR2 sequences are SNHLY and FYNNEI. This CDR3 spans 15 amino acids. DNA of the CDR3: TGTGCCAGCAGTGATATAGCGGGGGAGAAAGAGACCCAGTACTTC. Protein product: CASSDIAGEKETQYF.

The chain carries TRBV4-1 and TRBJ1-4, with D tentatively TRBD1 (5 bases). The germline V gene encodes CDR1 MGHRA and CDR2 YSYEKL. V lost 0 bases and J 8 bases, leaving 13 bases between the germline ends. This CDR3 is 15 amino acids long. CDR3 bases: TGCGCCAGCAGCCAAGAACAGGTTTGGATAGAAAAACTGTTTTTT. Amino acid sequence: CASSQEQVWIEKLFF.

The chain recombines TRBV7-6 with TRBJ1-4; D gene unclear. Germline V gene data show CDR1 as SGHVS and CDR2 as FNYEAQ. CDR3 size: 14 residues. Trimming took off 1 base at V and 8 bases at J, with 11 bases between the two ends. Here the CDR3 DNA reads TGTGCCAGCAGCTTAGGGGGAGGCACCGAAAAACTGTTTTTT. Its translation is CASSLGGGTEKLFF.

The chain carries TRBV2 and TRBJ2-1, with 7 nucleotides matching TRBD2. The CDR3 totals 15 residues. From germline, CDR1 is SNHLY and CDR2 FYNNEI. V was pared by 6 bases and J by 0 bases, with 5 bases of the junction left unmatched. This chain's CDR3 is CASRDSGLSYNEQFF. The CDR3 region has the DNA TGTGCCAGCAGGGATAGCGGGCTCTCCTACAATGAGCAGTTCTTC. Combining the CDR3 with reference TRBV2 and TRBJ2-1 gives the whole variable domain EPEVTQTPSHQVTQMGQEVILRCVPISNHLYFYWYRQILGQKVEFLVSFYNNEISEKSEIFDDQFSVERPDGSNFTLKIRSTKLEDSAMYFCASRDSGLSYNEQFFGPGTRLTVL.

This clone was counted between two and nine times. The CDR3 reads CSVATGNTGELFF. CDR3 DNA sequence: TGCAGCGTTGCGACAGGGAACACCGGGGAGCTGTTTTTT. V and J are TRBV29-1 and TRBJ2-2; D might be TRBD1 (6 bases). Trimming pared 4 bases from V and 1 base from J, leaving 7 bases between. Germline CDR1 reads SQVTM; CDR2 reads ANQGSEA. The CDR3 loop spans 13 amino acids.

CDR3 residues: CASSVRGDGYTF. CDR3 coding DNA: TGTGCCAGCAGTGTGAGAGGAGATGGCTACACCTTC. The chain uses TRBV6-5 and TRBJ1-2; D gene ambiguous. Germline V gene data show CDR1 as MNHEY and CDR2 as SVGAGI. Trimming stripped 5 bases from V and 6 bases from J, with 10 bases between. The CDR3 has 12 residues.

The genes are TRBV4-1 and TRBJ2-1; D is undetermined. Germline V gives CDR1 MGHRA, CDR2 YSYEKL. The V gene lost 2 bases and the J gene lost 0 bases, with 11 bases spanning the gap. This CDR3 has 16 residues. CDR3 in DNA: TGCGCCAGCAGCCAACAGGACGGTCCCTCCTACAATGAGCAGTTCTTC. Translating it yields CASSQQDGPSYNEQFF.

The chain couples TRBV5-5 to TRBJ2-2; 7 bases map to TRBD2. Germline V gene sequence: CDR1 SGHKS, CDR2 YYEKEE (reference sequence). The ends lost 1 base at V and 3 bases at J; junction bases unmatched: 6. The CDR3 has 16 amino acids. The CDR3, as DNA: TGTGCCAGCAGCTTGCCAGCGGGGATATACACCGGGGAGCTGTTTTTT. This encodes CASSLPAGIYTGELFF.

The rearrangement uses TRBV4-2 and TRBJ1-1; D gene ambiguous. Germline V gives CDR1 LGHNA, CDR2 YNFKEQ. Between the trimmed V and J ends, which lost 1 base and 0 bases, there was a span of 6 bases. This CDR3 comprises 14 residues. CDR3 loop: CASSQGAMNTEAFF. In nucleotides, the CDR3 is TGTGCCAGCAGCCAAGGGGCAATGAACACTGAAGCTTTCTTT.

The chain is built from TRBV13 and TRBJ1-6, with unresolved D. V was pared by 5 bases and J by 2 bases, with 19 bases between. Germline values: CDR1 PRHDT, CDR2 FYEKMQ (reference sequence). This CDR3 has 18 amino acids. CDR3 sequence (DNA): TGTGCCAGCAGCCCGGCCGGGGTACGCGGGCCCTATAATTCACCCCTCCACTTT. Its translation is CASSPAGVRGPYNSPLHF. The full variable domain, completed using reference TRBV13 and TRBJ1-6, is AAGVIQSPRHLIKEKRETATLKCYPIPRHDTVYWYQQGPGQDPQFLISFYEKMQSDKGSIPDRFSAQQFSDYHSELNMSSLELGDSALYFCASSPAGVRGPYNSPLHFGNGTRLTVT.

This chain joins TRBV27 and TRBJ2-2; 10 bases map to TRBD1. This CDR3 is 15 amino acids long. CDR1 MNHEY and CDR2 SMNVEV come from the germline V gene (reference sequence). Trimming took 5 bases from V and 5 from J; bases not matched to a gene: 5. This CDR3 reads CASSPGQGKTGELFF. In DNA, the CDR3 is TGTGCCAGCAGTCCGGGACAGGGGAAGACCGGGGAGCTGTTTTTT.

The J gene is TRBJ2-1, the V gene TRBV6-5; D may be TRBD1 or TRBD2 (5 bases each). The V and J ends lost 2 bases and 9 bases respectively, with 17 bases between them. From germline, CDR1 is MNHEY and CDR2 SVGAGI. This CDR3 contains 15 residues. The CDR3 sequence is CASSYEGPTQGEQFF. As DNA, the CDR3 is TGTGCCAGCAGTTACGAGGGACCGACCCAGGGTGAGCAGTTCTTC.

The chain joins TRBV13 to TRBJ2-2, with D uncertain. This CDR3 contains 13 residues. Trimming took off 3 bases at V and 3 bases at J, with 5 bases between the two ends. CDR1 and CDR2 (germline): PRHDT, FYEKMQ (reference sequence). CDR3 sequence reads: CASSLYYTGELFF. The CDR3 nucleotides read TGTGCCAGCAGCTTGTACTACACCGGGGAGCTGTTTTTT.

Comments on this clone: The junction and the germline gene differ at one end; a read error may be behind it. The V and J genes are TRBV10-3 and TRBJ2-7; D possibly corresponds to TRBD2 (5 bases). The CDR3 is 16 amino acids. Looked up from germline, CDR1 is ENHRY and CDR2 is SYGVKD. The CDR3 DNA reads as TGTGCCAGCAGTTACTCGTTGGAGGTCCCGACCTACGAGCAGTACTTC. Amino acid sequence: CASSYSLEVPTYEQYF.

V is TRBV7-8 and J is TRBJ2-7; the D gene is possibly TRBD2 (5 bases). V lost 5 bases and J lost 7, with 12 bases in between. This CDR3 contains 12 residues. The V gene's germline CDR1 is SGHVS and CDR2 FQNEAQ. This CDR3 is CASSLKRREQYF. DNA of the CDR3: TGTGCCAGCAGCCTGAAACGGAGGGAGCAGTACTTC.

V usage is TRBV7-2 and J usage is TRBJ2-2; 9 bases are a match to TRBD1. Trimming cost V 3 bases and J 4 bases; bases outside gene matches: 6. CDR1 is SGHTA, CDR2 FQGNSA, per germline. The CDR3 extends over 16 amino acids. The chain's CDR3 is CASSFPGTGPTGELFF. The CDR3 nucleotides read TGTGCCAGCAGCTTTCCCGGGACAGGGCCCACCGGGGAGCTGTTTTTT.

This clone has only one observation. J is TRBJ1-4 and V is TRBV7-9; D is unresolved. Germline lookup yields CDR1 SEHNR and CDR2 FQNEAQ (reference sequence). This CDR3 has 16 residues. The V and J ends lost 5 bases and 2 bases respectively, with 15 bases between them. The CDR3 loop is CASSVGWEGTNEKLFF. CDR3 sequence (DNA): TGTGCCAGCAGCGTCGGGTGGGAAGGCACTAATGAAAAACTGTTTTTT.